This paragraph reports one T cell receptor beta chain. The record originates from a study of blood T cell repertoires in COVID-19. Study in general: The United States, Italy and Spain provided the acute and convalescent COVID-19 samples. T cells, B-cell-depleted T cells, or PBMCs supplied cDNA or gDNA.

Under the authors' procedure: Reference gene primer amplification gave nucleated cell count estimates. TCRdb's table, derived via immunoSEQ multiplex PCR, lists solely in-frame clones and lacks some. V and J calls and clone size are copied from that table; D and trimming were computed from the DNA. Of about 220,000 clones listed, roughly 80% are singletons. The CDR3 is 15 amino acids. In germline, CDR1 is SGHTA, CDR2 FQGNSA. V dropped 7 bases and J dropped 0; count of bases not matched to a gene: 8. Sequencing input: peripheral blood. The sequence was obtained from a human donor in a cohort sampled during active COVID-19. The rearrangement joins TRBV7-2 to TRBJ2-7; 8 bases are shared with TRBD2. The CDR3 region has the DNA TGTGCCAGCACCATCTCCGGGACTAGCTCCTACGAGCAGTACTTC. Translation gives CASTISGTSSYEQYF.